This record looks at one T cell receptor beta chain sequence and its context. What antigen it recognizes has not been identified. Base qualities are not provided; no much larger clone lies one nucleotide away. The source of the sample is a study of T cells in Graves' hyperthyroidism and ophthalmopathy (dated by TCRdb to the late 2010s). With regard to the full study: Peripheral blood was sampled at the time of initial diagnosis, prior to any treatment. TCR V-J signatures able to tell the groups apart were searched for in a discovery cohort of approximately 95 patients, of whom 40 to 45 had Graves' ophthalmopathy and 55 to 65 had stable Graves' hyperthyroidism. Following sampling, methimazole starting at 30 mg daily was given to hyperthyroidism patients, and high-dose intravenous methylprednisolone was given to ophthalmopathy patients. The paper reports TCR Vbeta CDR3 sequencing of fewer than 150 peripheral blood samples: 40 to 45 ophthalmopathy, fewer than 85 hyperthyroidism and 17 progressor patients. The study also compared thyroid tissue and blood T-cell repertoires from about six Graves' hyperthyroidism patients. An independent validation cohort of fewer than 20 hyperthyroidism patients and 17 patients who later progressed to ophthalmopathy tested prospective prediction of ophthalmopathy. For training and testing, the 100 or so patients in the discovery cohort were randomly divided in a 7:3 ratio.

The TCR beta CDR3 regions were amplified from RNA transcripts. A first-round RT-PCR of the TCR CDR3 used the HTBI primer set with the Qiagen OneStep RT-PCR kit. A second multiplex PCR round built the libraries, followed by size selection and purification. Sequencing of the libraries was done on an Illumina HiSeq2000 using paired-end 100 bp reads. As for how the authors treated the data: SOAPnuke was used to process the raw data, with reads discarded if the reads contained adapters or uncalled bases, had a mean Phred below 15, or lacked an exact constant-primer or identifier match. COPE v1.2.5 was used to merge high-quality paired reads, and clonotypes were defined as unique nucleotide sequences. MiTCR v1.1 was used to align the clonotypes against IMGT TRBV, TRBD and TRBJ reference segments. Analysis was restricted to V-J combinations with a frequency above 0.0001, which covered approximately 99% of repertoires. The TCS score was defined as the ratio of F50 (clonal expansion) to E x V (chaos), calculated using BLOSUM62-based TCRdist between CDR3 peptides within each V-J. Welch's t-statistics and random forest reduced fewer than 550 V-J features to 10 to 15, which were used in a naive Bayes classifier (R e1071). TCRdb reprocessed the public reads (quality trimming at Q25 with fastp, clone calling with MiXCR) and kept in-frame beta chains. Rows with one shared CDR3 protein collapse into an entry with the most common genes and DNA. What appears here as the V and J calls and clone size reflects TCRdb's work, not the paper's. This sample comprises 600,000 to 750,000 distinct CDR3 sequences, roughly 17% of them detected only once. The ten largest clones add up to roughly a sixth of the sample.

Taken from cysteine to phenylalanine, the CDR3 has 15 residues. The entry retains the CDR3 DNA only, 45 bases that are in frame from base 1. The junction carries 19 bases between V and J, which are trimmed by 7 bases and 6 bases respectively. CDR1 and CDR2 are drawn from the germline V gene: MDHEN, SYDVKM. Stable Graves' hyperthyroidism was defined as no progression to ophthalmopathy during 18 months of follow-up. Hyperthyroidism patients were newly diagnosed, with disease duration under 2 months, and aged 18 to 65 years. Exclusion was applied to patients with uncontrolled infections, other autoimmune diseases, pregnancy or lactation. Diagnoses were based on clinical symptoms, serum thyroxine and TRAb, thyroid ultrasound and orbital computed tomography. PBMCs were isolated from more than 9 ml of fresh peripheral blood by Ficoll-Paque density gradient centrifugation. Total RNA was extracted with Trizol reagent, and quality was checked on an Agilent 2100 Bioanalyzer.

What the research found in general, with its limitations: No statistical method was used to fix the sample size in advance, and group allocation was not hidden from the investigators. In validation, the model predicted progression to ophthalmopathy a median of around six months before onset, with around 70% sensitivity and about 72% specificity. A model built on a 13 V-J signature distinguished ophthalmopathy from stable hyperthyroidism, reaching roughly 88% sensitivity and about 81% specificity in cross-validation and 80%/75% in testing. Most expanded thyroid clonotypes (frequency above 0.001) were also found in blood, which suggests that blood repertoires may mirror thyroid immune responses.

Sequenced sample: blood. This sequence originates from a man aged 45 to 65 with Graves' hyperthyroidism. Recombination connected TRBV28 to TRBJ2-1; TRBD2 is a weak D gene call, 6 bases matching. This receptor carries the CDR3 CASNNRRAGGNEQFF. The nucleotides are TGTGCCAGCAATAACAGGCGCGCCGGGGGCAATGAGCAGTTCTTC.